The source of this T cell receptor beta chain is a study of blood T cell repertoires in COVID-19. Across the study: Acute and convalescent COVID-19 specimens originated in the United States, Italy and Spain. PBMCs, B-cell-depleted T cells, or T cells provided the cDNA or gDNA that made up the material.

In the authors' methods: Estimation of nucleated cell counts was performed using reference gene primer amplification. Profiling relied on immunoSEQ multiplex PCR, and the TCRdb table lists in-frame clones only, not all of them. The V and J calls and clone size were taken over from that table, and D and trimming were inferred from the DNA. Of roughly 250,000 clones detected, approximately 86% appear once; the ten largest clones hold about 0.8%. The CDR3 sequence is 18 residues long. The V end was cut by 2 bases, the J end by 1 base, with 20 bases between. Source material: peripheral blood. The V gene is TRBV23-1, the J gene TRBJ1-1; D might be TRBD1 (6 bases). TRBV23-1 is recorded as an ORF, its role being uncertain. This receptor was taken from a woman younger than 45 with acute or convalescent COVID-19. The CDR3 DNA sequence: TGCGCCAGCAGTCAACATCTGGCTTCCACAGGGCCGAACACTGAAGCTTTCTTT. Its protein is CASSQHLASTGPNTEAFF.